A selection of T cell receptor beta chains follows, all from one sample in a study of graft-versus-host responses after intestinal transplantation. No cognate antigen is known for these TCRs. This table comes from immunoSEQ multiplex PCR, and its TCRdb copy is limited to in-frame clones, with some not included. This table has some 86,000 clones, about nine tenths appearing once. The sample was unstimulated CD4+ T cells sorted from spleen or lymph node cells, taken before intestinal transplant. The receptors here all came from a human donor who received an intestinal transplant. Each CDR3 is given with its conserved first and last residue. D genes are given only for firm matches. Not all rows give a size; the values are once, few, many and, for expanded clones, a class.

d_gene | j_gene | v_gene | abundance | CDR3aa | CDR3nt
NA | TRBJ1-2 | TRBV5-1 | NA | CASSLVGDPTLVYTF | TGCGCCAGCAGCTTGGTAGGGGATCCCACTCTGGTCTACACCTTC
NA | TRBJ2-7 | TRBV2 | NA | CASSPPGGGYEQYF | TGTGCCAGCAGCCCACCCGGGGGTGGCTACGAGCAGTACTTC
TRBD2 | TRBJ2-1 | TRBV4-3 | NA | CASSPNPGLAGGQYNEQFF | TGCGCCAGCAGCCCTAACCCGGGACTAGCGGGGGGGCAGTACAATGAGCAGTTCTTC
NA | TRBJ1-1 | TRBV9 | once | CASSVWGGQKNTEAFF | TGTGCCAGCAGCGTATGGGGGGGGCAGAAGAACACTGAAGCTTTCTTT
NA | TRBJ2-5 | TRBV15 | NA | CATSRDRQETQYF | TGTGCCACCAGCAGGGACAGACAAGAGACCCAGTACTTC
NA | TRBJ1-4 | TRBV15 | NA | CATSSRVGTTNEKLFF | TGTGCCACCAGCTCTCGGGTAGGAACAACTAATGAAAAACTGTTTTTT
TRBD2 | TRBJ2-5 | TRBV9 | NA | CASSVGVSGGAAVKETQYF | TGTGCCAGCAGCGTAGGAGTTAGCGGGGGGGCCGCTGTTAAAGAGACCCAGTACTTC
NA | TRBJ2-2 | TRBV6-6 | NA | CASSWWGDTGELFF | TGTGCCAGCAGTTGGTGGGGGGACACCGGGGAGCTGTTTTTT
TRBD1 | TRBJ1-2 | TRBV18 | NA | CASSLDRGPGIYGYTF | TGTGCCAGCTCACTGGACAGGGGCCCTGGAATATATGGCTACACCTTC
TRBD2 | TRBJ2-2 | TRBV7-9 | NA | CASSSRVFLAGGPPGELFF | TGTGCCAGCAGCTCCCGCGTCTTCTTAGCGGGGGGTCCGCCCGGGGAGCTGTTTTTT
NA | TRBJ2-6 | TRBV7-9 | NA | CASSFSVISGANVLTF | TGTGCCAGCAGCTTCTCAGTGATCTCTGGGGCCAACGTCCTGACTTTC
TRBD1 | TRBJ2-2 | TRBV19 | NA | CASSPRQGNTGELFF | TGTGCCAGTAGTCCTCGACAGGGTAACACCGGGGAGCTGTTTTTT
TRBD1 | TRBJ1-2 | TRBV5-1 | NA | CASSTGGDYGYTF | TGCGCCAGCAGCACAGGGGGAGACTATGGCTACACCTTC
NA | TRBJ1-1 | TRBV27 | NA | CASRSGLNTEAFF | TGTGCCAGCAGATCAGGTCTGAACACTGAAGCTTTCTTT
TRBD2 | TRBJ2-3 | TRBV10-3 | few | CAISEGSGGATDTQYF | TGTGCCATCAGTGAGGGTAGCGGGGGGGCCACAGATACGCAGTATTTT
NA | TRBJ1-5 | TRBV6-1 | once | CASRWRGDPTQHF | TGTGCCAGCAGGTGGAGGGGCGACCCAACCCAGCATTTT
NA | TRBJ2-7 | TRBV5-6 | NA | CASSLASEQYF | TGTGCCAGCAGCTTGGCTTCGGAGCAGTACTTC
TRBD1 | TRBJ1-2 | TRBV2 | NA | CASSVDPGGGYTF | TGTGCCAGCAGTGTAGATCCAGGGGGTGGCTACACCTTC
NA | TRBJ2-2 | TRBV7-8 | few | CASSPGRQVTGELFF | TGTGCCAGCAGCCCTGGGAGGCAGGTCACCGGGGAGCTGTTTTTT
NA | TRBJ2-2 | TRBV10-3 | NA | CASLQGRVGELFF | TGTGCCAGCCTCCAGGGGAGGGTCGGGGAGCTGTTTTTT
NA | TRBJ2-3 | TRBV7-2 | NA | CASSPRDSPSTDTQYF | TGTGCCAGCAGCCCTCGGGACTCGCCGTCCACAGATACGCAGTATTTT
NA | TRBJ1-1 | TRBV7-2 | once | CASSLRRGSLRGVDTEAFF | TGTGCCAGCAGCTTACGTAGGGGGAGTTTACGGGGAGTGGACACTGAAGCTTTCTTT
TRBD1 | TRBJ2-3 | TRBV4-3 | NA | CASSQEEGASDTQYF | TGCGCCAGCAGCCAAGAAGAGGGGGCATCAGATACGCAGTATTTT
TRBD2 | TRBJ2-5 | TRBV6-5 | NA | CASSYLGSGGAGTQYF | TGTGCCAGCAGTTACTTAGGTAGCGGGGGGGCCGGGACCCAGTACTTC
TRBD1 | TRBJ1-5 | TRBV18 | NA | CASSPGQGDQPQHF | TGTGCCAGCTCACCAGGACAGGGGGATCAGCCCCAGCATTTT
TRBD2 | TRBJ2-7 | TRBV30 | NA | CAWRSSRGTSGGNEQYF | TGTGCCTGGAGGTCCTCCCGAGGGACTAGCGGGGGGAACGAGCAGTACTTC
TRBD1 | TRBJ2-1 | TRBV5-1 | NA | CASSPSRDRLNNEQFF | TGCGCCAGCAGCCCTTCCCGGGACAGACTGAACAATGAGCAGTTCTTC
TRBD2 | TRBJ2-1 | TRBV7-9 | NA | CASSLLAGGLLNEQFF | TGTGCCAGCAGCCTCTTAGCGGGGGGACTACTCAATGAGCAGTTCTTC
TRBD1 | TRBJ1-2 | TRBV13 | NA | CASSPTLGQGDYYGYTF | TGTGCCAGCAGCCCCACCCTCGGACAGGGGGACTACTATGGCTACACCTTC
NA | TRBJ2-7 | TRBV7-9 | NA | CASSTIRGSYEQYF | TGTGCCAGCAGCACCATCAGAGGCTCCTACGAGCAGTACTTC
TRBD2 | TRBJ2-1 | TRBV10-2 | NA | CASSEGLAGGPKPSYNEQFF | TGCGCCAGCAGTGAGGGACTAGCGGGGGGGCCAAAACCCTCGTACAATGAGCAGTTCTTC
NA | TRBJ2-7 | TRBV10-3 | NA | CAISEILGQGKYF | TGTGCCATCAGTGAGATTTTAGGGCAGGGCAAGTACTTC
NA | TRBJ2-7 | TRBV21-1 | NA | CASSNPPEYEQYF | TGTGCCAGCAGCAACCCACCTGAGTACGAGCAGTACTTC
TRBD1 | TRBJ2-4 | TRBV2 | NA | CASSGLQGAAKNIQYF | TGTGCCAGCAGTGGACTGCAGGGGGCGGCCAAAAACATTCAGTACTTC
TRBD1 | TRBJ1-5 | TRBV19 | NA | CASIQSTGRNQPQHF | TGTGCCAGTATCCAATCGACAGGGCGCAATCAGCCCCAGCATTTT
NA | TRBJ2-1 | TRBV7-6 | NA | CASSLRGSSYNEQLF | TGTGCCAGCAGCCTCCGGGGATCGTCCTACAATGAGCAGCTCTTC
NA | TRBJ1-2 | TRBV2 | NA | CASSDHGEGYGYTF | TGTGCCAGCAGTGATCACGGGGAGGGCTATGGCTACACCTTC
NA | TRBJ1-2 | TRBV19 | NA | CASRGGNYGYTF | TGTGCCAGTAGAGGCGGAAACTATGGCTACACCTTC
NA | TRBJ1-1 | TRBV15 | NA | CATSRGGLGTEAFF | TGTGCCACCAGCAGGGGAGGATTGGGCACTGAAGCTTTCTTT
TRBD2 | TRBJ2-2 | TRBV4-3 | once | CASSQATSGGTGELFF | TGCGCCAGCAGCCAAGCGACTAGCGGGGGAACCGGGGAGCTGTTTTTT
NA | TRBJ1-5 | TRBV5-1 | NA | CASSLGGGGADQPQHF | TGCGCCAGCAGCTTGGGGGGCGGGGGCGCGGATCAGCCCCAGCATTTT
TRBD1 | TRBJ2-2 | TRBV6-4 | NA | CASSARTGRSTGELFF | TGTGCCAGCAGTGCCCGGACAGGGAGGAGCACCGGGGAGCTGTTTTTT
TRBD2 | TRBJ2-3 | TRBV9 | NA | CASSVATSGVDTQYF | TGTGCCAGCAGCGTAGCTACTAGCGGGGTTGATACGCAGTATTTT
NA | TRBJ2-6 | TRBV29-1 | few | CSVEGERGANVLTF | TGCAGCGTAGAAGGGGAGAGAGGGGCCAACGTCCTGACTTTC
NA | TRBJ1-2 | TRBV19 | NA | CASYGQGSYGYTF | TGTGCCTCCTATGGGCAGGGATCCTATGGCTACACCTTC
NA | TRBJ1-2 | TRBV21-1 | NA | CASSHRDRLCTNYGYTF | TGTGCCAGCAGCCACCGGGACAGACTTTGTACTAACTATGGCTACACCTTC
NA | TRBJ1-3 | TRBV30 | NA | CAWTQVLGVSGNTIYF | TGTGCCTGGACCCAAGTCCTCGGGGTCTCTGGAAACACCATATATTTT
NA | TRBJ2-1 | TRBV4-1 | NA | CASSQGDSSWNEQFF | TGCGCCAGCAGCCAAGGGGACTCCTCATGGAATGAGCAGTTCTTC
NA | TRBJ1-6 | TRBV11-2 | NA | CASRTQYNSPLHF | TGTGCCAGCAGAACACAGTATAATTCACCCCTCCACTTT
TRBD1 | TRBJ2-7 | TRBV11-3 | NA | CASSSRQGMAYEQYF | TGTGCCAGCAGCTCGAGACAGGGGATGGCCTACGAGCAGTACTTC
NA | TRBJ2-5 | TRBV6-6 | NA | CASSYSSDLKTQYF | TGTGCCAGCAGTTACTCCTCTGACTTAAAGACCCAGTACTTC
NA | TRBJ2-5 | TRBV11-2 | NA | CASSLDRGAQTQYF | TGTGCCAGCAGCTTAGATCGTGGGGCGCAGACCCAGTACTTC
NA | TRBJ2-1 | TRBV5-1 | NA | CASSLGGENEQFF | TGCGCCAGCAGCTTGGGGGGGGAAAATGAGCAGTTCTTC
TRBD1 | TRBJ2-3 | TRBV9 | NA | CASSVEAGGGGDTQYF | TGTGCCAGCAGCGTAGAAGCAGGGGGCGGTGGAGATACGCAGTATTTT
TRBD1 | TRBJ1-1 | TRBV11-3 | NA | CASSLGRQGNTEAFF | TGTGCCAGCAGCTTAGGAAGACAGGGGAACACTGAAGCTTTCTTT
NA | TRBJ1-2 | TRBV19 | NA | CASSIDGDYYGYTF | TGTGCCAGTAGTATTGATGGGGACTACTATGGCTACACCTTC